This record looks at one T cell receptor (beta chain) sequence and its context. Its target is unknown. The CDR3 totals 16 residues. The J segment lost 3 bases and the V segment lost 0 bases, leaving 9 bases of the junction unmatched. Germline values: CDR1 SGHRS, CDR2 YFSETQ. Expressed TCRB transcripts were sequenced because the isolated RNA had all been reverse transcribed beforehand. The protocol was immunoSEQ multiplex PCR, while the TCRdb copy is restricted to in-frame clones and leaves out a portion. This table has 250,000 to 350,000 clones, 14% appearing once. Sorting of CD4+ naive, central memory, regulatory and stem cell-like memory cells was performed via CD45RO/CCR7/CD25/CD127/CD95/CD27. These data originate in a study of beta chain features in type 1 diabetes. Background on the study: The examined sorted cells totaled roughly 110,000,000 across samples.

Overall study results and limits: Moderate yet significant TCRB CDR3 shortening was seen in Type 1 diabetes patients in all four CD4+ subsets.

Sample: naive CD4+ T cells from blood. The receptor comes from a man aged 30 to 45 with type 1 diabetes. V gene TRBV5-1 combines with J gene TRBJ2-7; TRBD2 matches at 7 bases. The chain's CDR3 is CASSLEPSGEFYEQYF. DNA of the CDR3: TGCGCCAGCAGCTTGGAACCTAGCGGAGAGTTCTACGAGCAGTACTTC.